The next 9 T cell receptor beta chains were all read from a single sample in a study of cytomegalovirus exposure and HLA in healthy donors (dated by TCRdb to 2015 to 2018). Libraries were prepared through the immunoSEQ multiplex PCR assay. The multiplex PCR relied on a mix of 60 forward primers for TCR Vbeta segments and 13 reverse primers for TCR Jbeta segments. The table was pulled from immuneACCESS by TCRdb, which kept in-frame rearrangements only. Such tables lose some clones; where checked, under half of the loss comes from unresolved V genes, and the rest has no known cause. The sample table holds 150,000 to 250,000 clones, of which more than 65% were seen once. The ten largest clones take up around 1.4% of the sample. Sequencing was performed on PBMCs. Receptors originate from a girl under 18 in good health and CMV-seropositive.

This clone was seen more than once but under ten times. The chain is built from TRBV19 and TRBJ1-4; D uncertain. The CDR3 sequence is 14 residues long. Trimming left V 4 bases short and J 8 bases short, with 14 bases between. CDR1 and CDR2 from the germline V gene are LNHDA and SQIVND (reference sequence). CDR3: CASSRQSQKEKLFF. In DNA, the CDR3 is TGTGCCAGTAGTAGACAATCTCAGAAAGAAAAACTGTTTTTT.

The rearrangement joins TRBV4-1 to TRBJ2-2; a weak D match, TRBD2 (5 bases). Germline V CDR1 and CDR2: MGHRA, YSYEKL. With 7 bases removed from V and 6 bases from J, the gap between germline ends came to 18 bases. This CDR3 is 15 amino acids long. The CDR3 nucleotides are TGCGCCAGCAACGGGGAGCGACTTAGCCCCGGGGAGCTGTTTTTT. It specifies CASNGERLSPGELFF.

The chain combines TRBV14 with TRBJ1-4, with TRBD1 identical over 9 bases. The germline CDR1 and CDR2 sequences are SGHDN and FVKESK. The CDR3 sequence is 17 residues long. The V gene end was trimmed by 4 bases and the J gene end by 1 base; junction bases not matched to a gene: 7. The DNA of the CDR3 is TGTGCCAGCAGCCCACGGACAGGGGCTGGAACTAATGAAAAACTGTTTTTT. It codes for CASSPRTGAGTNEKLFF.

This clone has just one count. V and J are TRBV2 and TRBJ2-7, with D possibly matching TRBD1 (5 bases). V lost 4 bases to trimming and J lost 3 bases, with 7 bases between them. Germline assignment: CDR1 SNHLY and CDR2 FYNNEI. This CDR3 spans 12 amino acids. DNA of the CDR3: TGTGCCAGCAGTGGACAGAGCTACGAGCAGTACTTC. This encodes CASSGQSYEQYF. The variable domain in full, completed from reference TRBV2 and TRBJ2-7, reads EPEVTQTPSHQVTQMGQEVILRCVPISNHLYFYWYRQILGQKVEFLVSFYNNEISEKSEIFDDQFSVERPDGSNFTLKIRSTKLEDSAMYFCASSGQSYEQYFGPGTRLTVT.

This clone was recorded a few times. The chain recombines TRBV21-1 with TRBJ2-3; the table's D call TRBD1 went unverified against the DNA. TRBV21-1 represents a pseudogene. The CDR3 contains 17 residues. The CDR3 region has the DNA TGTGCCAGCAGCAGAGCCCGGACAGTCTCACTAACAGATACGCAGTATTTT. It codes for CASSRARTVSLTDTQYF.

The chain is built from TRBV11-2 and TRBJ2-3; weak D call: TRBD2 (6 bases). Germline CDR1 is SGHAT and CDR2 is FQNNGV. This CDR3 has 18 residues. The V end lost 4 bases, the J end lost 2 bases, and 22 bases lay between the germline ends. The CDR3 loop is CASSSILGVRENTDTQYF. The CDR3 DNA follows: TGTGCCAGCAGCTCCATTTTAGGGGTACGGGAGAACACAGATACGCAGTATTTT.

The gene calls are TRBV18 and TRBJ2-5, with a tentative D call TRBD1 (6 bases). This CDR3 region has 14 residues. Per the germline V gene, CDR1 is KGHSH and CDR2 is LQKENI. The V and J ends lost 5 bases and 5 bases respectively, with 15 bases between them. CDR3 sequence: CASSAQTGAETQYF. Written as DNA, the CDR3 is TGTGCCAGCTCAGCCCAGACAGGAGCGGAGACCCAGTACTTC. Together with reference TRBV18 and TRBJ2-5, the CDR3 gives the full variable domain: NAGVMQNPRHLVRRRGQEARLRCSPMKGHSHVYWYRQLPEEGLKFMVYLQKENIIDESGMPKERFSAEFPKEGPSILRIQQVVRGDSAAYFCASSAQTGAETQYFGPGTRLLVL.

This rearrangement joins TRBV5-1 to TRBJ2-3, with TRBD2 matching 14 bases. The CDR3 totals 17 residues. Per germline, CDR1 SGHRS and CDR2 YFSETQ. The V and J ends lost 3 bases and 5 bases, in that order; junction bases with no gene match: 8. The CDR3 DNA reads TGCGCCAGCAGCTCTGGACTAGCGGGGGGCCGAGAAGATACGCAGTATTTT. Translated, it gives CASSSGLAGGREDTQYF.

The chain joins TRBV29-1 to TRBJ1-2, with D unresolved. Per the germline V gene, CDR1 is SQVTM and CDR2 is ANQGSEA. This CDR3 contains 11 residues. The ends were cut back, 2 bases at V and 8 bases at J, with 9 bases in the middle. This CDR3 is CSVETPAGYTF. DNA for the CDR3: TGCAGCGTTGAAACGCCCGCGGGCTACACCTTC.